This T cell receptor (beta chain) was recorded in a study of T cell responses to AZD1222 COVID-19 vaccine. Study results and limitations: Samples come after the peak T cell response, not at day 14. Spike-specific TCR breadth and depth grew following two AZD1222 doses. The study identified only six AZD1222 recipients as seropositive at baseline.

Recipients boosted at about 4 weeks or about 12 weeks are pooled. TCRdb keeps only in-frame clones here, not all; method: immunoSEQ multiplex PCR. This sample has 85,000 to 90,000 clones, with 85% to 90% found just once. This clone was recorded once. Its antigen is unidentified. V lost 3 bases and J lost 4, with 10 bases in between. Germline V CDR1 and CDR2: SGHRS, YFSETQ. The CDR3 extends over 13 amino acids. This chain connects TRBV5-1 to TRBJ1-2; a weak D match, TRBD1 (5 bases). The clonotype comes from an adult who received the AZD1222 COVID-19 vaccine. Sequencing used peripheral blood, obtained 28 days after the second AZD1222 dose. CDR3 residues: CASSSEGSYGYTF. DNA for the CDR3: TGCGCCAGCAGCTCTGAGGGGTCCTATGGCTACACCTTC.